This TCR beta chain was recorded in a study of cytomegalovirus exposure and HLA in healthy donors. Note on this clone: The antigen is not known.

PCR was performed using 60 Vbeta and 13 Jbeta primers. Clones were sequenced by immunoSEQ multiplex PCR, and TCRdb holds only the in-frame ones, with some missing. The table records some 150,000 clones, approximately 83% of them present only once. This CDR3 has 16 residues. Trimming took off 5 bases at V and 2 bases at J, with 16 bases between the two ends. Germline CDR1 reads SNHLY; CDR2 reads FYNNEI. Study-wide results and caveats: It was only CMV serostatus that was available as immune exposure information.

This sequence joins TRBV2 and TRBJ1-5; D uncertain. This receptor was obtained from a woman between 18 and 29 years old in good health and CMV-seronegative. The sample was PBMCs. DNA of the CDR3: TGTGCCAGCAGTACTCGTCGGGTACTGGGCAATCAGCCCCAGCATTTT. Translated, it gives CASSTRRVLGNQPQHF.